This entry describes one T cell receptor beta chain. The data originate from a study of shared clonotypes between healthy human individuals. Investigators spread the genomic DNA of each subset evenly over several immunoSEQ plates. TCRdb's table, derived via immunoSEQ multiplex PCR, lists solely in-frame clones and lacks some. The table shows 550,000 to 850,000 clones, with 55% to 80% occurring only once. Only Caucasian adults living in Nashville, Tennessee served as donors. The CDR3 contains 14 residues. V was pared by 7 bases and J by 8 bases, with 17 bases between. Germline CDR1 reads MDHEN; CDR2 reads SYDVKM.

The sequencing sample was made of memory CD4+ T cells sorted from blood. The subset denotes: CD45RA-negative fraction. This sequence joins TRBV28 and TRBJ1-4; possible D gene TRBD1, 6 bases. This TCR was recovered from a woman aged 25 to 39 in good health. In DNA, the CDR3 is TGTGCCAGCAACGAGTACAGGGTACGGGAAAAACTGTTTTTT. This translates into CASNEYRVREKLFF.